This T cell receptor beta chain emerged from a study of T-cell memory formation after mild COVID-19. Overall study results and limits: Certain responding clones were present in pre-infection memory, suggesting participation of cross-reactive memory.

Of note for this clonotype: No antigen is known for it.

Sample barcodes and UMIs were carried by the TCR alpha and TCR beta cDNA libraries that 5'RACE generated with constant-segment primers. A single record per CDR3 protein comes from TCRdb applying MiXCR to the 5' RACE reads. The sample records approximately 190,000 distinct CDR3 sequences, 15% to 20% being singletons. Trimming took 4 bases from V and 0 from J, leaving 19 bases between them. This CDR3 has 16 amino acids. Germline V gives CDR1 SQVTM, CDR2 ANQGSEA. The sequencing sample was made of PBMCs or a T cell subset sorted from them (not recorded which). The chain links TRBV29-1 to TRBJ2-7; the D is unclear. The TCR was taken from an adult woman who had mild COVID-19 (a few samples of this study predate the infection). Cell type and time point are not known. In DNA, the CDR3 is TGCAGCGTTGTAATGGCGACTTCCCTAAGCTCCTACGAGCAGTACTTC. Its translation: CSVVMATSLSSYEQYF.